Presented here are 22 T cell receptor beta chains from one specimen sequenced in a study of siplizumab effects on memory and regulatory T cells (dated by TCRdb to the late 2010s). The library was built by means of the immunoSEQ multiplex PCR assay. The table was pulled from immuneACCESS by TCRdb, which kept in-frame rearrangements only. Such tables lose some clones; where checked, under half of the loss comes from unresolved V genes, and the rest has no known cause. The sample records about 110,000 clones, approximately 90% of which are singletons. The ten largest clones add up to 0.75% of the sample. Input material: Tregs sorted from blood. Receptors were obtained from a human donor in good health.

CDR3 sequence reads: CASSLDRGVDTIYF. CDR3 DNA: TGTGCCAGCAGCTTGGACAGGGGGGTGGACACCATATATTTT. This sequence joins TRBV11-2 and TRBJ1-3, with 10 bases fitting TRBD1. The V gene's germline CDR1 is SGHAT and CDR2 FQNNGV. V lost 3 bases to trimming and J lost 8 bases; unmatched junction nucleotides: 4. The CDR3 runs 14 residues.

The J gene is TRBJ1-2, the V gene TRBV6-1; maybe TRBD1 (5 bases). Germline loops: CDR1 MNHNS, CDR2 SASEGT. V dropped 6 bases and J dropped 4 bases, with 15 bases sitting between them. The length of the CDR3 is 14 residues. The DNA for the CDR3 is TGTGCCAGCAGGAATGGGGCGGGGGGCTATGGCTACACCTTC. As protein: CASRNGAGGYGYTF.

For the CDR3, the DNA is TGTGCCAGTCAAACCGTGGCAGGCACCCAGGAGACCCAGTACTTC. Residues: CASQTVAGTQETQYF. V and J are TRBV19 and TRBJ2-5; D is ambiguous. Between the trimmed V and J ends, which lost 8 bases and 5 bases, there was a span of 21 bases. CDR1 is LNHDA, CDR2 SQIVND, per germline (reference sequence). The CDR3 has 15 residues.

J is TRBJ2-3 and V is TRBV6-5, with TRBD2 matching 11 bases. Germline V lookup: CDR1 MNHEY, CDR2 SVGAGI. The CDR3 extends over 15 amino acids. J lost 4 bases, V lost 4 bases, and 4 bases had no gene match. CDR3 sequence: CASSFSGRASDTQYF. CDR3 coding DNA: TGTGCCAGCAGTTTTAGCGGGAGGGCATCAGATACGCAGTATTTT.

The chain has TRBV15 and TRBJ1-5; no reliable D call. This CDR3 is built from 13 residues. The V end was cut by 5 bases, the J end by 1 base, with 6 bases between. CDR1 LNHNV and CDR2 YYDKDF come from the germline V gene (reference sequence). The CDR3 reads CATSQSSNQPQHF. CDR3 bases: TGTGCCACCAGCCAGTCAAGCAATCAGCCCCAGCATTTT.

In DNA form, the CDR3 reads TGCGCCAGCAGCTTAGAGAACGCCGGTGGCTACACCTTC. Residues: CASSLENAGGYTF. J is TRBJ1-2 and V is TRBV5-1; D not resolved. The CDR3 loop spans 13 amino acids. The germline V gene encodes CDR1 SGHRS and CDR2 YFSETQ. V lost 2 bases and J 7 bases, leaving 12 bases between the germline ends.

The gene calls are TRBV7-3 and TRBJ2-7; 7 bases fit TRBD1. Trimming cost V 5 bases and J 3 bases; bases outside gene matches: 1. Germline CDR1 reads SGHTA; CDR2 reads FQGTGA. The CDR3 sequence is 12 residues long. The CDR3 protein is CASSRTGYEQYF. The CDR3 DNA reads as TGTGCCAGCAGCCGGACAGGCTACGAGCAGTACTTC. The complete variable domain, with remaining parts taken from reference TRBV7-3 and TRBJ2-7, reads GAGVSQTPSNKVTEKGKYVELRCDPISGHTALYWYRQSLGQGPEFLIYFQGTGAADDSGLPNDRFFAVRPEGSVSTLKIQRTERGDSAVYLCASSRTGYEQYFGPGTRLTVT.

The chain employs TRBV6-1 and TRBJ2-7; 7 nucleotides line up with TRBD1. The CDR3 totals 12 residues. The germline V gene encodes CDR1 MNHNS and CDR2 SASEGT. J gave up 5 bases and V 4 bases, and 2 bases lay outside the gene matches. CDR3 sequence reads: CASSGQGNEQYF. Here the CDR3 DNA reads TGTGCCAGCAGTGGACAGGGAAACGAGCAGTACTTC.

The genes are TRBV6-1 and TRBJ1-2; D gene ambiguous. Germline V gene data show CDR1 as MNHNS and CDR2 as SASEGT. The germline V and J ends were trimmed by 1 base and 3 bases, with 21 bases remaining between them. CDR3 length: 18 amino acids. DNA for the CDR3: TGTGCCAGCAGTGAAGGCTTGGGATCTAGAGGTGCAGACTATGGCTACACCTTC. Translating it yields CASSEGLGSRGADYGYTF.

This clone was detected once. The chain links TRBV7-2 to TRBJ1-1, with D unresolved. Germline CDR1 is SGHTA and CDR2 is FQGNSA. The V end lost 1 base, the J end lost 1 base, and 4 bases lay between the germline ends. The CDR3 is 13 residues long. The CDR3 loop is CASSLVANTEAFF. In DNA, the CDR3 is TGTGCCAGCAGCTTAGTCGCGAACACTGAAGCTTTCTTT.

The chain couples TRBV5-8 to TRBJ1-5; tentative D call: TRBD1 (6 bases). This CDR3 contains 15 residues. Between the trimmed V and J ends, which lost 2 bases and 6 bases, there was a span of 15 bases. Germline V gene data show CDR1 as SGHTS and CDR2 as YDEGEE. The CDR3 DNA reads TGTGCCAGCAGCTTCCAGGGGTGGGGGAGTCAGCCCCAGCATTTT. The encoded protein is CASSFQGWGSQPQHF.

The chain combines TRBV19 with TRBJ2-2, with D unresolved. CDR3 length: 13 amino acids. Looked up from germline, CDR1 is LNHDA and CDR2 is SQIVND (reference sequence). V lost 4 bases and J 8 bases, leaving 11 bases between the germline ends. The CDR3 is CASSTLKRGELFF. CDR3 nucleotides: TGTGCCAGTAGTACACTCAAGCGAGGGGAGCTGTTTTTT.

The rearrangement joins TRBV19 to TRBJ1-5; maybe TRBD1 (6 bases). V was pared by 7 bases and J by 1 base, with 17 bases between. Germline assignment: CDR1 LNHDA and CDR2 SQIVND (reference sequence). The CDR3 is made up of 16 amino acids. CDR3 DNA: TGTGCCAGTAATCCCCTGGGGGCAGCCAGCAATCAGCCCCAGCATTTT. It encodes CASNPLGAASNQPQHF. Complete variable domain (other parts from reference TRBV19 and TRBJ1-5): DGGITQSPKYLFRKEGQNVTLSCEQNLNHDAMYWYRQDPGQGLRLIYYSQIVNDFQKGDIAEGYSVSREKKESFPLTVTSAQKNPTAFYLCASNPLGAASNQPQHFGDGTRLSIL.

The chain carries TRBV5-1 and TRBJ2-3; perhaps TRBD2 as D (5 bases). Trimming pared 3 bases from V and 7 bases from J, leaving 6 bases between. The CDR3 runs 11 residues. Germline V gives CDR1 SGHRS, CDR2 YFSETQ. The CDR3 bases are TGCGCCAGCAGCTGGGAGAATACGCAGTATTTT. Its translation is CASSWENTQYF.

This sequence joins TRBV6-1 and TRBJ2-5; TRBD1 agrees at 7 bases. With 6 bases clipped from V and 7 bases from J, the junction kept 8 bases outside the gene matches. The length of the CDR3 is 13 residues. Germline lookup yields CDR1 MNHNS and CDR2 SASEGT. The chain's CDR3 is CASRSRGWGTQYF. As DNA, the CDR3 is TGTGCCAGCAGATCCAGGGGGTGGGGGACCCAGTACTTC.

This chain uses TRBV18 with TRBJ2-7; unclear D gene. CDR1 is KGHSH and CDR2 is LQKENI in the germline V gene. The CDR3 contains 13 residues. Trimming cost V 3 bases and J 0 bases, with 6 bases left between them. The CDR3 DNA reads as TGTGCCAGCTCACCGCGGACCTCCTACGAGCAGTACTTC. Amino acids: CASSPRTSYEQYF.

The rearrangement uses TRBV4-2 and TRBJ1-5; no reliable D call. Germline CDR1 is LGHNA and CDR2 is YNFKEQ. V lost 0 bases, J lost 7 bases, and 13 bases lay in between. The CDR3 is 15 residues long. The CDR3 region is CASSQDRGSSQPQHF. The CDR3 nucleotides are TGTGCCAGCAGCCAAGATCGAGGGTCGAGCCAGCCCCAGCATTTT.

The chain uses TRBV9 and TRBJ2-3, with 10 bases that match TRBD2. V shed 1 base and J 6 bases; nucleotides not matched to a gene: 8. The V gene's germline CDR1 is SGDLS and CDR2 YYNGEE. The CDR3 length is 16 residues. In nucleotides, the CDR3 is TGTGCCAGCAGCGTATTTCCTAGCGGGAGTTCGGATACGCAGTATTTT. It translates to CASSVFPSGSSDTQYF.

The CDR3 spells CASSLVLGTDTEAFF. CDR3 DNA sequence: TGCGCCAGCAGCCTCGTCTTGGGGACGGACACTGAAGCTTTCTTT. This chain connects TRBV5-1 to TRBJ1-1, with a tentative D call TRBD1 (5 bases). There are 15 residues in the CDR3. Trimming took off 4 bases at V and 3 bases at J, with 16 bases between the two ends. Germline loops: CDR1 SGHRS, CDR2 YFSETQ.

This clone was observed a single time. The chain employs TRBV6-4 and TRBJ1-1, with a tentative D call TRBD1 (5 bases). The germline V gene has CDR1 MRHNA and CDR2 SNTAGT. Trimming took off 6 bases at V and 5 bases at J, with 13 bases between the two ends. The CDR3 runs 13 residues. The CDR3 region has the DNA TGTGCCAGCAGGGAGGGGTTGGGGACTGAAGCTTTCTTT. Its protein product is CASREGLGTEAFF.

The CDR3 coding sequence is TGTGCCAGCAGTATAGGGCAGGGTCATAATCAGCCCCAGCATTTT. Its translation: CASSIGQGHNQPQHF. The V and J genes are TRBV14 and TRBJ1-5, with a possible D match to TRBD1 (5 bases). V gave up 6 bases and J gave up 4 bases, with 16 bases separating them. CDR1 is SGHDN, CDR2 FVKESK, per germline. This CDR3 comprises 15 residues.

The chain employs TRBV25-1 and TRBJ1-6, with 9 bases matching TRBD1. Trimming at V came to 8 bases and at J to 6 bases, leaving 5 bases not matched to a gene. CDR3 length: 14 amino acids. CDR1 and CDR2 from the germline V gene are MGHDK and SYGVNS. The CDR3 reads CASRMTGGNSPLHF. In DNA form, the CDR3 reads TGTGCCAGCCGGATGACAGGGGGTAATTCACCCCTCCACTTT. Full variable domain (rest looked up from reference TRBV25-1 and TRBJ1-6): EADIYQTPRYLVIGTGKKITLECSQTMGHDKMYWYQQDPGMELHLIHYSYGVNSTEKGDLSSESTVSRIRTEHFPLTLESARPSHTSQYLCASRMTGGNSPLHFGNGTRLTVT.